This T cell receptor (beta chain) was retrieved from a study of blood T cell repertoires in COVID-19 (dated by TCRdb to between 2020 and 2021). The study in broad terms: Samples covering the acute and convalescent phases of COVID-19 were provided by collaborators in the United States, Italy and Spain. The prospective study material was composed of cDNA or gDNA derived from T cells, B-cell-depleted T cells, or PBMCs. Deeply sampled blood TCRbeta repertoires from subjects exposed to, actively infected with, or recovered from COVID-19 were included in the dataset. The repertoires were released in a freely available public database meant as a resource for research on the immune response to SARS-CoV-2. The samples were drawn from two sources: the first 160 participants of the ongoing ImmuneRACE study, and fewer than 1,500 subjects contributed by 6 global collaborators. Sample metadata almost always included a de-identified subject ID, COVID-19 status, age in years and sex. HLA class I and class II types, where available, came from metadata supplied by the sample provider rather than from assay-based typing. Overall results and qualifications from the work: The quantity of clinical and demographic metadata differed by source and by participant and was supplied without curation.

TCRbeta CDR3 regions were amplified from genomic DNA by means of the immunoSEQ Assay, a bias-controlled multiplex PCR. Concerning the study's data processing: Within the assay, amplification of reference gene primers was used to estimate how many nucleated cells each sample contained. To quantify the absolute abundance of each unique TCRbeta CDR3 rearrangement, sequence reads were collapsed and filtered. For each sample, productive Simpson clonality was calculated by taking the square root of Simpson's diversity index across productive rearrangements. TCRdb holds this immuneACCESS table with in-frame rearrangements only. Some clones are missing; in checked studies, unresolved V genes explain under half, and the rest has no known cause. D and trimming come from the DNA, and the V and J calls and clone size come from that table. For this sample there are approximately 200,000 clones; 85% to 90% appear just once. Less than 1.5% of the sample lies in the top ten.

Participants in the prospective study were aged about 18 to 100 years, lived in about two dozen United States geographic areas, and enrolled through a virtual design. In the prospective study, cohorts were assigned on the basis of participant-reported clinical history obtained from a screening survey and a study questionnaire. Recovered participants in ImmuneRACE Cohort 3 were defined as having two consecutive negative NP/OP PCR tests, clearance from a healthcare professional, or resolution of symptoms. In the prospective study, mobile phlebotomists collected whole blood, serum and a nasopharyngeal or oropharyngeal swab from each participant. Participants in the prospective study had the option to provide additional blood draws and questionnaires over an approximately 2-month period. Prospective study blood samples were shipped either frozen or at room temperature before DNA extraction. With regard to this clone: Which antigen it targets is not known. It has no much larger one-base neighbor in the sample; base qualities were not kept.

Taken from cysteine to phenylalanine, the CDR3 has 16 residues. The entry retains the CDR3 DNA only, 48 bases that are in frame from base 1. The trim is 2 bases for V and 3 bases for J, with a gap of 17 bases between the germline ends. Taken from the germline V gene, the CDR1 and CDR2 loops are MNHEY and SVGEGT. Specimen: PBMCs or T cells enriched from blood (not recorded which). The sequence was obtained from a man aged 25-45 years who had recovered from COVID-19. This receptor chain uses TRBV6-2 or TRBV6-3 and TRBJ2-7; the best D guess is TRBD1, with 6 bases matching. This receptor has the CDR3 CASSYGVGRGDYEQYF. The bases are TGTGCCAGCAGTTACGGAGTAGGCAGGGGAGACTACGAGCAGTACTTC.